What follows describes a single T cell receptor beta chain. The antigen is unknown. This sample stems from a study of cytomegalovirus exposure and HLA in healthy donors. Study-wide results and limits: Three of the chains that were CMV-associated were confirmed in vitro to be specific for CMV antigens. In a later analysis, compared with equally common non-associated chains, HLA-associated beta chains were more expanded. It was taken for granted in presence/absence analyses that sequencing depth across donors was roughly uniform. In a later analysis, TCR beta V- and J-gene trimming was associated with a missense DCLRE1C variant.

Both 60 Vbeta primers and 13 Jbeta primers went into the PCR. Here immunoSEQ multiplex PCR was the method, and the copy in TCRdb shows in-frame clones only, minus some. The data show 90,000 to 100,000 clones, about three quarters seen once. CDR3 length: 17 residues. Germline V gene sequence: CDR1 SGHVS, CDR2 FQNEAQ. V gave up 5 bases and J gave up 0 bases, with 19 bases separating them. The origin of this receptor is a man in his fifties or sixties in good health and CMV-seropositive. The rearrangement uses TRBV7-8 and TRBJ1-2, with D unclear. Material: PBMCs. The DNA for the CDR3 is TGTGCCAGCAGCGCCACCCCCGCGGGGTTCGCTAACTATGGCTACACCTTC. As protein: CASSATPAGFANYGYTF.